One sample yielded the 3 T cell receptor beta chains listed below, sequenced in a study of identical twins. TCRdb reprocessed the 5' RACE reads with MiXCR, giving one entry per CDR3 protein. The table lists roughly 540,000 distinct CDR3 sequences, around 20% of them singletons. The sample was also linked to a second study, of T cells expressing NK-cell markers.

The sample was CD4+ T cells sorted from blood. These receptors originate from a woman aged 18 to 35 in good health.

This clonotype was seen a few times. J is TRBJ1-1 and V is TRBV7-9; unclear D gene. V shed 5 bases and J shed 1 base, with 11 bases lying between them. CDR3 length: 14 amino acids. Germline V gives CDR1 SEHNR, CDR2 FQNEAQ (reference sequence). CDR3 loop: CASSRVERNTEAFF. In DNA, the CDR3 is TGTGCCAGCAGCCGGGTGGAGAGGAACACTGAAGCTTTCTTT.

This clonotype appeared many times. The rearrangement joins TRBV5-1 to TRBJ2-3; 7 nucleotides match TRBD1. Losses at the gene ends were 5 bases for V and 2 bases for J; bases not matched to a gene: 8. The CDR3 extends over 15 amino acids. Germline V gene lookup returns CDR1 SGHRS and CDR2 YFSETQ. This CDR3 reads CASRPSDRLTDTQYF. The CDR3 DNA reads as TGCGCCAGCAGACCCTCGGACAGGCTCACAGATACGCAGTATTTT.

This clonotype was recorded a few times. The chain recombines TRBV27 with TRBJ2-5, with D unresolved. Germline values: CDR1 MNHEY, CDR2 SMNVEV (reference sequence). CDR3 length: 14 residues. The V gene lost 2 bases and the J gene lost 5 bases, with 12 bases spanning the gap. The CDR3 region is CASSLRALGETQYF. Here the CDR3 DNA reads TGTGCCAGCAGTTTAAGGGCCCTGGGGGAGACCCAGTACTTC.